The 13 T cell receptor beta chains presented below share a single source sample, sequenced in a study of blood T cell repertoires in COVID-19. Profiled with immunoSEQ multiplex PCR; TCRdb holds only in-frame clones, not every one. The sample carries about 50,000 clones, roughly nine tenths recorded once. Material: peripheral blood. Every receptor here comes from a human donor in a cohort sampled during active COVID-19.

In DNA, the CDR3 is TGTGCCAGCAGCTTGTCCAGGGTGAACACTGAAGCTTTCTTT. Protein: CASSLSRVNTEAFF. V gene TRBV5-8 combines with J gene TRBJ1-1; D might be TRBD1 (5 bases). V lost 1 base and J 0 bases, leaving 7 bases between the germline ends. CDR3 length: 14 residues. Germline V gene data show CDR1 as SGHTS and CDR2 as YDEGEE. Complete variable domain (other parts from reference TRBV5-8 and TRBJ1-1): EAGVTQSPTHLIKTRGQQATLRCSPISGHTSVYWYQQALGLGLQFLLWYDEGEERNRGNFPPRFSGRQFPNYSSELNVNALELEDSALYLCASSLSRVNTEAFFGQGTRLTVV.

The chain has TRBV6-5 and TRBJ1-5, with a possible D match to TRBD1 (5 bases). CDR3 size: 14 residues. The V end was cut by 5 bases, the J end by 0 bases, with 8 bases between. Germline loops: CDR1 MNHEY, CDR2 SVGAGI. CDR3 in DNA: TGTGCCAGCAGTCTACAGGATAGCAATCAGCCCCAGCATTTT. It yields the protein CASSLQDSNQPQHF.

The chain combines TRBV5-1 with TRBJ2-3; 7 nucleotides agree with TRBD2. The junction had 8 bases not matched to a gene; V was cut back by 7 bases and J by 0 bases. This CDR3 region has 15 residues. The germline gives CDR1 SGHRS, CDR2 YFSETQ. This chain's CDR3 is CASSLADLSTDTQYF. CDR3 DNA sequence: TGCGCCAGCTCTCTAGCGGACCTAAGCACAGATACGCAGTATTTT.

The chain joins TRBV28 to TRBJ2-7; 8 bases agree with TRBD2. Germline V gene sequence: CDR1 MDHEN, CDR2 SYDVKM. The CDR3 is 16 residues long. V gave up 5 bases and J gave up 2 bases; unmatched junction bases: 11. CDR3 sequence: CASSTQLRGAAYEQYF. The DNA of the CDR3 is TGTGCCAGCAGTACTCAACTGCGGGGGGCGGCCTACGAGCAGTACTTC.

This clone is medium-sized (0.01 to 0.1%) within its sample. The V and J genes are TRBV9 and TRBJ2-1; 11 bases map to TRBD2. V lost 4 bases, J lost 10 bases, and 7 bases stayed unmatched. Germline loops: CDR1 SGDLS, CDR2 YYNGEE. The CDR3 extends over 14 amino acids. The CDR3 coding sequence is TGTGCCAGCAGCCCTACTAGCGGGGGTGCCGAGCAGTTCTTC. This gives the protein CASSPTSGGAEQFF. Full variable domain (remainder filled in from reference TRBV9 and TRBJ2-1): DSGVTQTPKHLITATGQRVTLRCSPRSGDLSVYWYQQSLDQGLQFLIQYYNGEERAKGNILERFSAQQFPDLHSELNLSSLELGDSALYFCASSPTSGGAEQFFGPGTRLTVL.

This rearrangement joins TRBV19 to TRBJ1-2; 9 bases map to TRBD1. Germline CDR1 reads LNHDA; CDR2 reads SQIVND (reference sequence). This CDR3 is built from 16 residues. V gave up 7 bases and J gave up 7 bases; unmatched junction bases: 16. The CDR3 reads CASNTGQGALGSGYTF. CDR3 nucleotide sequence: TGTGCCAGTAATACGGGACAGGGAGCCCTCGGGTCTGGCTACACCTTC.

V usage is TRBV7-9 and J usage is TRBJ1-6, with TRBD1 matching 8 bases. The J segment lost 5 bases and the V segment lost 5 bases, leaving 2 bases of the junction unmatched. The CDR3 has 14 residues. In germline, CDR1 is SEHNR, CDR2 FQNEAQ (reference sequence). The CDR3 reads CASSAQGDNSPLHF. CDR3 nucleotides: TGTGCCAGCAGCGCACAGGGGGATAATTCACCCCTCCACTTT.

This sequence joins TRBV4-2 and TRBJ1-1; 8 positions match TRBD1. Trimming cost V 3 bases and J 0 bases; bases outside gene matches: 6. CDR1 LGHNA and CDR2 YNFKEQ come from the germline V gene. The CDR3 covers 16 residues. CDR3 bases: TGTGCCAGCAGCCAGATGACAGGGGTCATGAACACTGAAGCTTTCTTT. This codes for CASSQMTGVMNTEAFF.

The genes are TRBV11-1 and TRBJ2-3, with TRBD1 as a possible D gene (6 bases). The V gene's germline CDR1 is SGHAT and CDR2 FQDESV (reference sequence). V was clipped by 3 bases and J by 2 bases, with 9 bases between them. CDR3 length: 14 residues. Written as DNA, the CDR3 is TGTGCCAGCAGCTTTGGGACACACACAGATACGCAGTATTTT. Residues: CASSFGTHTDTQYF.

The V call is TRBV9, the J call TRBJ2-5; TRBD1 is a possible D gene (5 bases). Trimming removed 2 bases at V and 3 bases at J, with 14 bases between. This CDR3 region has 15 residues. Germline CDR1 reads SGDLS; CDR2 reads YYNGEE. CDR3 amino acids: CASSVGRGHEETQYF. As DNA, the CDR3 is TGTGCCAGCAGCGTTGGAAGGGGCCACGAAGAGACCCAGTACTTC.

CDR3 loop: CASSYSSGGTYEQYV. The CDR3 DNA sequence: TGTGCCAGCAGTTACTCGAGCGGCGGTACCTACGAGCAGTACGTC. The rearrangement links TRBV6-5 to TRBJ2-7; D perhaps matches TRBD2 (5 bases). V lost 0 bases, J lost 2 bases, and 11 bases lay in between. CDR3 length: 15 amino acids. Germline V gives CDR1 MNHEY, CDR2 SVGAGI.

The rearrangement uses TRBV6-5 and TRBJ1-1; the match to TRBD1 covers 7 bases. CDR1 and CDR2 from the germline V gene are MNHEY and SVGAGI. Trimming cost V 9 bases and J 8 bases; bases outside gene matches: 15. CDR3 length: 14 residues. DNA for the CDR3: TGTGCCAGTCAACGCACGGCAGGGGGAACAGAAGCTTTCTTT. Protein sequence: CASQRTAGGTEAFF.

V usage is TRBV18 and J usage is TRBJ2-7; TRBD1 matches at 7 bases. The CDR3 runs to 17 residues. The trim removed 1 base at V and 6 bases at J, leaving 15 bases unmatched. Per the germline V gene, CDR1 is KGHSH and CDR2 is LQKENI. The CDR3 region is CASSPLVARGNSGEQYF. In DNA form, the CDR3 reads TGTGCCAGCTCACCACTAGTAGCCAGGGGGAATTCCGGCGAGCAGTACTTC.